Listed below are T cell receptor beta chains from one sample, sequenced in a study of shared clonotypes between healthy human individuals. The table came from immunoSEQ multiplex PCR; TCRdb's copy has only in-frame clones and leaves some out. The table includes some 1 million clones, around four fifths detected once. Sequencing was performed on memory CD4+ T cells sorted from blood. These receptors came from a man between 18 and 29 years old in good health. The CDR3 runs from the conserved cysteine through the conserved F or W. D genes are given only for firm matches. For some rows the clone size is stated as once, few or many, or as a class when expanded; others skip it.

cdr3_length | j_call | clone_size | d_call | v_call | cdr3_aa | cdr3_nt
12 | TRBJ2-7 | . | . | TRBV10-3 | CAISEGDYEQYF | TGTGCCATCAGTGAGGGTGATTACGAGCAGTACTTC
17 | TRBJ2-2 | . | TRBD1 | TRBV5-1 | CASSSGQGATGPGELFF | TGCGCCAGCAGCTCCGGACAGGGGGCGACGGGCCCCGGGGAGCTGTTTTTT
15 | TRBJ2-5 | . | TRBD2 | TRBV28 | CASSSLKRGQETQYF | TGTGCCAGCAGTTCTCTCAAGCGGGGTCAAGAGACCCAGTACTTC
15 | TRBJ2-5 | . | . | TRBV9 | CASSVGNWGEETQYF | TGTGCCAGCAGCGTCGGAAACTGGGGAGAAGAGACCCAGTACTTC
14 | TRBJ1-1 | few | TRBD1 | TRBV11-2 | CASSLTGQAGEAFF | TGTGCCAGCAGCTTAACCGGACAGGCTGGTGAAGCTTTCTTT
13 | TRBJ1-2 | . | . | TRBV19 | CASSISANYGYTF | TGTGCCAGTAGTATTTCAGCTAACTATGGCTACACCTTC
13 | TRBJ1-1 | . | . | TRBV28 | CASSFGARTEAFF | TGTGCCAGCAGTTTTGGGGCCCGGACTGAAGCTTTCTTT
15 | TRBJ1-5 | . | TRBD1 | TRBV11-2 | CASSLAQGGGQPQHF | TGTGCCAGCAGCTTAGCCCAGGGGGGAGGACAGCCCCAGCATTTT
15 | TRBJ2-5 | . | TRBD2 | TRBV5-6 | CASSRGLAVQETQYF | TGTGCCAGCAGCCGCGGACTAGCAGTACAAGAGACCCAGTACTTC
13 | TRBJ1-1 | many | . | TRBV29-1 | CSAVTELNTEAFF | TGCAGCGCAGTCACAGAGTTGAACACTGAAGCTTTCTTT
15 | TRBJ2-5 | . | TRBD1 | TRBV19 | CASSISSTGVQTQYF | TGTGCCAGTAGTATTTCAAGCACAGGGGTACAGACCCAGTACTTC
17 | TRBJ2-7 | . | . | TRBV4-1 | CASSPGRTALGSYEQYF | TGCGCCAGCAGCCCCGGAAGGACAGCCCTTGGTTCCTACGAGCAGTACTTC
12 | TRBJ2-1 | once | . | TRBV25-1 | CASTTGYNEQFF | TGTGCCAGCACCACAGGGTACAATGAGCAGTTCTTC
14 | TRBJ2-2 | . | . | TRBV5-1 | CASSLAPSTGELFF | TGCGCCAGCAGCTTGGCACCAAGCACCGGGGAGCTGTTTTTT
14 | TRBJ1-1 | . | . | TRBV6-4 | CASSDSGGAAEAFF | TGTGCCAGCAGTGACTCGGGGGGGGCAGCGGAAGCTTTCTTT
15 | TRBJ1-2 | . | . | TRBV9 | CASSVEAGDLYGYTF | TGTGCCAGCAGCGTAGAGGCAGGGGACCTCTATGGCTACACCTTC
15 | TRBJ1-3 | . | . | TRBV6-5 | CASGGLRALGNTIYF | TGTGCCAGCGGAGGGCTCCGGGCACTCGGAAACACCATATATTTT
13 | TRBJ2-7 | . | TRBD1 | TRBV5-8 | CASSPDRFYEQYF | TGTGCCAGCAGCCCGGACAGGTTCTACGAGCAGTACTTC
13 | TRBJ1-2 | . | TRBD1 | TRBV2 | CASRGTGLYGYTF | TGTGCCAGCAGAGGGACAGGGTTATATGGCTACACCTTC
14 | TRBJ1-2 | few | . | TRBV6-5 | CASSTQGTNYGYTF | TGTGCCAGCAGTACACAGGGAACTAACTATGGCTACACCTTC
15 | TRBJ2-1 | few | TRBD2 | TRBV5-1 | CASSLGGLTSGEQFF | TGCGCCAGCAGCTTGGGTGGGTTGACTAGCGGTGAGCAGTTCTTC
17 | TRBJ2-6 | . | . | TRBV4-1 | CASSQDLRTLGANVLTF | TGCGCCAGCAGCCAAGATCTCCGGACCCTTGGGGCCAACGTCCTGACTTTC
12 | TRBJ1-2 | . | . | TRBV6-1 | CASRPQGGGYTF | TGTGCCAGCCGCCCTCAAGGAGGTGGCTACACCTTC
11 | TRBJ2-1 | . | . | TRBV9 | CASGDPSEQFF | TGTGCCAGCGGGGACCCGTCCGAGCAGTTCTTC
15 | TRBJ2-1 | . | TRBD2 | TRBV4-3 | CASSQLLAGVHEQFF | TGCGCCAGCAGCCAACTTCTAGCGGGAGTTCATGAGCAGTTCTTC
14 | TRBJ2-7 | . | . | TRBV6-5 | CASSEYRDGYEQYF | TGTGCCAGCAGTGAATACCGGGACGGATACGAGCAGTACTTC
11 | TRBJ2-1 | . | . | TRBV27 | CASSEAGRQFF | TGTGCCAGCAGTGAGGCAGGGCGGCAGTTCTTC
14 | TRBJ1-5 | once | . | TRBV5-1 | CASSETGNNQPQHF | TGCGCCAGCAGCGAAACAGGGAACAATCAGCCCCAGCATTTT
15 | TRBJ2-3 | once | TRBD2 | TRBV19 | CASSTAAGSTDTQYF | TGTGCCAGTAGTACCGCAGCGGGGTCCACAGATACGCAGTATTTT
11 | TRBJ1-1 | . | . | TRBV7-6 | CASSPLTEAFF | TGTGCCAGCAGCCCCCTTACTGAAGCTTTCTTT
15 | TRBJ2-2 | . | TRBD2 | TRBV28 | CASRTGGSSTGELFF | TGTGCCAGCCGCACGGGGGGGTCTAGCACCGGGGAGCTGTTTTTT
14 | TRBJ2-7 | . | . | TRBV4-1 | CASSLGLAGYEQYF | TGCGCCAGCAGCCTGGGACTTGCCGGCTACGAGCAGTACTTC
14 | TRBJ2-5 | . | . | TRBV5-4 | CASSLGLPPETQYF | TGTGCCAGCAGCTTAGGGCTGCCCCCAGAGACCCAGTACTTC
14 | TRBJ1-4 | few | . | TRBV6-1 | CASSLTRFNEKLFF | TGTGCCAGCAGTCTGACAAGGTTTAATGAAAAACTGTTTTTT
14 | TRBJ2-2 | many | TRBD1 | TRBV6-6 | CASSSGTGTGELFF | TGTGCCAGCAGTTCCGGGACAGGCACCGGGGAGCTGTTTTTT
13 | TRBJ2-1 | . | . | TRBV5-1 | CASSLAGNNEQFF | TGCGCCAGCAGCTTGGCCGGAAACAATGAGCAGTTCTTC
13 | TRBJ1-5 | many | . | TRBV30 | CAWSSGSNQPQHF | TGTGCCTGGAGCTCAGGAAGCAATCAGCCCCAGCATTTT
12 | TRBJ2-2 | few | . | TRBV7-3 | CASSRSTGELFF | TGTGCCAGCAGCCGAAGTACCGGGGAGCTGTTTTTT
13 | TRBJ1-1 | . | TRBD1 | TRBV30 | CAWRGDRGTEAFF | TGTGCCTGGAGGGGGGACAGGGGGACTGAAGCTTTCTTT
14 | TRBJ1-5 | . | . | TRBV18 | CASSGQYSNQPQHF | TGTGCCAGCTCAGGCCAATATAGCAATCAGCCCCAGCATTTT
14 | TRBJ2-3 | . | . | TRBV5-4 | CASSSGGNTDTQYF | TGTGCCAGCAGCTCAGGCGGAAACACAGATACGCAGTATTTT
15 | TRBJ2-7 | . | . | TRBV7-2 | CASSLSGTPSYEQYF | TGTGCCAGCAGCTTATCCGGGACGCCCTCCTACGAGCAGTACTTC
15 | TRBJ2-7 | . | TRBD1 | TRBV18 | CASSPPFSQGDEQYF | TGTGCCAGCTCACCACCCTTTAGCCAGGGGGACGAGCAGTACTTC
14 | TRBJ1-3 | few | . | TRBV5-1 | CASSLAGDGNTIYF | TGCGCCAGCAGCTTGGCAGGGGACGGAAACACCATATATTTT
17 | TRBJ1-4 | . | TRBD1 | TRBV28 | CASSTRGREATNEKLFF | TGTGCCAGCAGTACAAGGGGGCGAGAAGCAACTAATGAAAAACTGTTTTTT
15 | TRBJ2-5 | . | TRBD1 | TRBV19 | CASSPGTGVQETQYF | TGTGCCAGTAGCCCCGGGACAGGAGTCCAAGAGACCCAGTACTTC
15 | TRBJ2-7 | once | . | TRBV28 | CASSSTGHVSYEQYF | TGTGCCAGCAGTTCGACAGGCCATGTATCCTACGAGCAGTACTTC
14 | TRBJ1-5 | . | . | TRBV6-5 | CASSYGRGDQPQHF | TGTGCCAGCAGTTACGGGCGGGGGGATCAGCCCCAGCATTTT
15 | TRBJ1-1 | . | TRBD1 | TRBV28 | CASSSTGGRLTEAFF | TGTGCCAGCAGTTCGACAGGGGGCCGTTTGACTGAAGCTTTCTTT
13 | TRBJ1-1 | . | TRBD1 | TRBV6-5 | CASSRQGITEAFF | TGTGCCAGCAGCCGACAGGGGATCACTGAAGCTTTCTTT
16 | TRBJ2-7 | . | TRBD2 | TRBV5-1 | CASSFTPSGGGYEQYF | TGCGCCAGCAGCTTTACCCCTAGCGGGGGGGGTTACGAGCAGTACTTC
15 | TRBJ2-3 | . | TRBD2 | TRBV7-9 | CASSSGLAYPDTQYF | TGTGCCAGCAGCTCGGGACTAGCTTACCCCGATACGCAGTATTTT
17 | TRBJ2-2 | . | . | TRBV15 | CATSRDRGGWNTGELFF | TGTGCCACCAGCAGAGATCGTGGAGGGTGGAACACCGGGGAGCTGTTTTTT
15 | TRBJ1-3 | . | . | TRBV18 | CASSPPSRVRNTIYF | TGTGCCAGCTCACCACCGTCCAGGGTTAGAAACACCATATATTTT
15 | TRBJ2-6 | . | . | TRBV19 | CASSSPPVVANVLTF | TGTGCCAGTAGTTCTCCCCCAGTAGTGGCCAACGTCCTGACTTTC
12 | TRBJ1-1 | . | . | TRBV30 | CAWSSRGTEAFF | TGTGCCTGGAGTTCCAGGGGAACTGAAGCTTTCTTT
14 | TRBJ1-2 | once | . | TRBV7-2 | CASSSSQGRDGYTF | TGTGCCAGCAGCTCCTCTCAGGGACGCGATGGCTACACCTTC